This TCR beta chain was sequenced in a study of T cells in Graves' hyperthyroidism and ophthalmopathy. Points from the study as a whole: Blood shared most expanded thyroid clonotypes above 0.001. Model output signaled ophthalmopathy a median 6.5 months ahead of onset.

RNA transcripts gave rise to amplified TCR beta CDR3 regions. Using the HTBI primer set, a first-round RT-PCR was run on the TCR CDR3. MiXCR, applied by TCRdb to the multiplex PCR reads, yields one record per CDR3 protein. The table records roughly 740,000 distinct CDR3 sequences, about 16% of them present only once. J gave up 2 bases and V 5 bases, and 4 bases lay outside the gene matches. CDR1 MDHEN and CDR2 SYDVKM come from the germline V gene. The CDR3 runs to 15 residues. Comment on this clonotype: Its antigen is not known.

The sequence was obtained from a man in his late teens or twenties with Graves' hyperthyroidism. The sample consisted of blood. The rearrangement uses TRBV28 and TRBJ2-7; 12 nucleotides align to TRBD2. CDR3 nucleotide sequence: TGTGCCAGCAGTATCCTAGCGGGAGGGACCTACGAGCAGTACTTC. Translated, it gives CASSILAGGTYEQYF.